Sequencing of this T cell receptor beta chain was carried out in a study of blood T cell repertoires in COVID-19. As for the study in general: Sources were T cells, B-cell-depleted T cells, or PBMCs; the material itself was cDNA or gDNA.

Profiling relied on immunoSEQ multiplex PCR, and the TCRdb table lists in-frame clones only, not all of them. The table includes fewer than 60,000 clones, around 81% detected once. The CDR3 totals 17 residues. Germline CDR1 is SGHDT and CDR2 is YYEEEE. The V and J ends lost 3 bases and 3 bases respectively, with 18 bases between them. The sequenced sample was peripheral blood. This TCR came from a man aged 70-80 years with active COVID-19. This chain links TRBV5-6 with TRBJ2-2; D ambiguous. CDR3 bases: TGTGCCAGCAGCTCCCGACTTGCACCTAGAGACACCGGGGAGCTGTTTTTT. It is translated as CASSSRLAPRDTGELFF.